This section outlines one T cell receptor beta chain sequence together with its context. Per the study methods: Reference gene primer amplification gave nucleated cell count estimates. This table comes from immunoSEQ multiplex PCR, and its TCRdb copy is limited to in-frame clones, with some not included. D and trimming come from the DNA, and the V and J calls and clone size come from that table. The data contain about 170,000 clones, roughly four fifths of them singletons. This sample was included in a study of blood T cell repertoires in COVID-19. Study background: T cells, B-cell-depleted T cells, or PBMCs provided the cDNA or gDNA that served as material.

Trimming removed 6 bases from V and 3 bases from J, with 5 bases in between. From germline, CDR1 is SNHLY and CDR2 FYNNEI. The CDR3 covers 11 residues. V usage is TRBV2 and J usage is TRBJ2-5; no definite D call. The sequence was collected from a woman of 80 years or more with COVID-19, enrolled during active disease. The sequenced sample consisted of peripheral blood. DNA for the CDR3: TGTGCCAGCAGCCAGGAAGAGACCCAGTACTTC. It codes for CASSQEETQYF.